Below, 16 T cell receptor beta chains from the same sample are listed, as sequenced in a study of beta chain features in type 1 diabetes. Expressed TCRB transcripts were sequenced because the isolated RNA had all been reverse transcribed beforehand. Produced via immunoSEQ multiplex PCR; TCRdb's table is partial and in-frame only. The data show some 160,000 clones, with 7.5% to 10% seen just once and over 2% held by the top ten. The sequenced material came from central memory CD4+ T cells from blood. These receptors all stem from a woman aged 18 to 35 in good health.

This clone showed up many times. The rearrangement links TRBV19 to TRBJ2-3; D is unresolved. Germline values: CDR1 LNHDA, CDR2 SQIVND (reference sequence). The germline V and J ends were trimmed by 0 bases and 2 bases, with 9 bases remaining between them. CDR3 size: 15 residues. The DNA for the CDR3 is TGTGCCAGTAGTATAGATGGCCGTTCCACAGATACGCAGTATTTT. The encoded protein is CASSIDGRSTDTQYF.

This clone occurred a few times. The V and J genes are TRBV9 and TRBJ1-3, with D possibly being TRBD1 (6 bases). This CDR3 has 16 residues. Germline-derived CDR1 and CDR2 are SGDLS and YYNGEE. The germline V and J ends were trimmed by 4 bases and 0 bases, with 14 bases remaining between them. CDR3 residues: CASSLTQGNSGNTIYF. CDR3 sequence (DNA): TGTGCCAGCAGCCTAACCCAGGGGAACTCTGGAAACACCATATATTTT.

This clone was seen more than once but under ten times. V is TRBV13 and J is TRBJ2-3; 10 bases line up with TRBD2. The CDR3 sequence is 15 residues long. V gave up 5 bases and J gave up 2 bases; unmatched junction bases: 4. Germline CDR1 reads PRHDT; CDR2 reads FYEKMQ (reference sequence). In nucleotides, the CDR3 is TGTGCCAGCAGCCAAAGCGGGAGGGCCACAGATACGCAGTATTTT. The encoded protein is CASSQSGRATDTQYF.

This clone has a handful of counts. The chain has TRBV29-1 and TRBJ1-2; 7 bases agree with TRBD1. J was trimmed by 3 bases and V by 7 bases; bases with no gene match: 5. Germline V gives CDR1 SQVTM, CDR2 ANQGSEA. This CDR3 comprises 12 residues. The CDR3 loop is CSDNRGDYGYTF. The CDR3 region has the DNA TGCAGCGATAACAGGGGTGACTATGGCTACACCTTC. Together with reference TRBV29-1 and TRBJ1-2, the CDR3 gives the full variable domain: SAVISQKPSRDICQRGTSLTIQCQVDSQVTMMFWYRQQPGQSLTLIATANQGSEATYESGFVIDKFPISRPNLTFSTLTVSNMSPEDSSIYLCSDNRGDYGYTFGSGTRLTVV.

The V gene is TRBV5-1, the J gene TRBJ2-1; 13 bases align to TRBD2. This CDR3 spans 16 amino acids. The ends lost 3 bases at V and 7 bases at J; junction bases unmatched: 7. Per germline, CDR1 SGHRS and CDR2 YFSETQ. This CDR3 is CASSSLLAGGQNEQFF. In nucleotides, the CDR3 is TGCGCCAGCAGCTCGCTACTAGCGGGAGGGCAAAATGAGCAGTTCTTC.

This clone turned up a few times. The CDR3 nucleotides read TGCGCCAGCAGCCCGGCGGGGGAGCGCTACAATGAGCAGTTCTTC. It translates to CASSPAGERYNEQFF. This chain connects TRBV5-1 to TRBJ2-1; TRBD2 aligns across 7 bases. In germline, CDR1 is SGHRS, CDR2 YFSETQ. The CDR3 has 15 residues. V lost 4 bases to trimming and J lost 3 bases; unmatched junction nucleotides: 7.

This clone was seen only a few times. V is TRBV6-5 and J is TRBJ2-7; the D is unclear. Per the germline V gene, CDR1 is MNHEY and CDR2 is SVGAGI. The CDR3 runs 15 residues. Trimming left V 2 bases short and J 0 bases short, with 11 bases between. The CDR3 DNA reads TGTGCCAGCAGTTACGGCTTTCTAGACTCCTACGAGCAGTACTTC. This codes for CASSYGFLDSYEQYF.

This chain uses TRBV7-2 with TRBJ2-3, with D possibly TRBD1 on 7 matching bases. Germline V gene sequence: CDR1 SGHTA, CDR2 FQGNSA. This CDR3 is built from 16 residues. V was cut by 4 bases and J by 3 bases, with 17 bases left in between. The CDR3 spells CASSSNQGGGTDTQYF. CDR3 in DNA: TGTGCCAGCAGCTCTAACCAGGGGGGCGGGACAGATACGCAGTATTTT.

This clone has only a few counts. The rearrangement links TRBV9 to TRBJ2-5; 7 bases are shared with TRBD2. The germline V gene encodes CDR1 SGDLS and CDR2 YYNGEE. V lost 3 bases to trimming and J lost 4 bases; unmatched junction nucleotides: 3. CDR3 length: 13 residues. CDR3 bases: TGTGCCAGCAGCGATGTAGCGGGAGAGACCCAGTACTTC. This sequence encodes CASSDVAGETQYF.

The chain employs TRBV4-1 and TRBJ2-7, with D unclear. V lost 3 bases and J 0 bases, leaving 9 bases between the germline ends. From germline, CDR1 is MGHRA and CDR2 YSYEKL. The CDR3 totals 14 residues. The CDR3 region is CASSHPSGSYEQYF. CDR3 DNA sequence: TGCGCCAGCAGCCACCCTTCCGGCTCCTACGAGCAGTACTTC.

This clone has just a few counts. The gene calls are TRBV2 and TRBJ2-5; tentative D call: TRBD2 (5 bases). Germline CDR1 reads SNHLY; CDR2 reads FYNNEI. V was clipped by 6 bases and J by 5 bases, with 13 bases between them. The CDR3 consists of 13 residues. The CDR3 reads CASRDWAKETQYF. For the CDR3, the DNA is TGTGCCAGCAGGGACTGGGCCAAGGAGACCCAGTACTTC.

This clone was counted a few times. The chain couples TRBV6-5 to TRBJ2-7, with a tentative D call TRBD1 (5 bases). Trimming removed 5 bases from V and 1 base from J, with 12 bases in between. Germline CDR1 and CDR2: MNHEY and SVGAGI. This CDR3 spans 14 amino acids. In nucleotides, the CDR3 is TGTGCCAGCAGTCAGACAGTGACGTCCTACGAGCAGTACTTC. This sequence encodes CASSQTVTSYEQYF.

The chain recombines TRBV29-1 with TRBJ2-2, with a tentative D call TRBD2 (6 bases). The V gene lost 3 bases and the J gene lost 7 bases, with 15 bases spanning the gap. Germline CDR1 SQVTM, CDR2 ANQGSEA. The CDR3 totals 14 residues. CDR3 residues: CSVEASHSGGELFF. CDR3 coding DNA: TGCAGCGTTGAGGCTAGCCATAGCGGCGGGGAGCTGTTTTTT.

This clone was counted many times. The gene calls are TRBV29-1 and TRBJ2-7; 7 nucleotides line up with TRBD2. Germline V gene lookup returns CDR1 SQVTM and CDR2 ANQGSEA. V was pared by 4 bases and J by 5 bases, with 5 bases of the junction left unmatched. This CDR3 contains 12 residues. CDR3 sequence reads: CSVGWGGDEQYF. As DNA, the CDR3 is TGCAGCGTTGGATGGGGGGGGGACGAGCAGTACTTC.

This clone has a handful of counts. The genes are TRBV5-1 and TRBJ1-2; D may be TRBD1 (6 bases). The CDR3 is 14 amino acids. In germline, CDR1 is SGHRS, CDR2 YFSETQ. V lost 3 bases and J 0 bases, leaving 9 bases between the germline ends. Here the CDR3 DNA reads TGCGCCAGCAGCTCGACAGGACCTAACTATGGCTACACCTTC. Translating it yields CASSSTGPNYGYTF. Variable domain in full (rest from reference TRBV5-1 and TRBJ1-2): KAGVTQTPRYLIKTRGQQVTLSCSPISGHRSVSWYQQTPGQGLQFLFEYFSETQRNKGNFPGRFSGRQFSNSRSEMNVSTLELGDSALYLCASSSTGPNYGYTFGSGTRLTVV.

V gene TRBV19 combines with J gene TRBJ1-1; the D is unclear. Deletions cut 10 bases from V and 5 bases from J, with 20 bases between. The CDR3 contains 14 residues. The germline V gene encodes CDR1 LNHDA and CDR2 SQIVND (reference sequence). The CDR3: CATSLGSTQTEAFF. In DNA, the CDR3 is TGTGCCACCTCTCTGGGCTCCACCCAAACTGAAGCTTTCTTT. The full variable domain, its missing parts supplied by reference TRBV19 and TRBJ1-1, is DGGITQSPKYLFRKEGQNVTLSCEQNLNHDAMYWYRQDPGQGLRLIYYSQIVNDFQKGDIAEGYSVSREKKESFPLTVTSAQKNPTAFYLCATSLGSTQTEAFFGQGTRLTVV.